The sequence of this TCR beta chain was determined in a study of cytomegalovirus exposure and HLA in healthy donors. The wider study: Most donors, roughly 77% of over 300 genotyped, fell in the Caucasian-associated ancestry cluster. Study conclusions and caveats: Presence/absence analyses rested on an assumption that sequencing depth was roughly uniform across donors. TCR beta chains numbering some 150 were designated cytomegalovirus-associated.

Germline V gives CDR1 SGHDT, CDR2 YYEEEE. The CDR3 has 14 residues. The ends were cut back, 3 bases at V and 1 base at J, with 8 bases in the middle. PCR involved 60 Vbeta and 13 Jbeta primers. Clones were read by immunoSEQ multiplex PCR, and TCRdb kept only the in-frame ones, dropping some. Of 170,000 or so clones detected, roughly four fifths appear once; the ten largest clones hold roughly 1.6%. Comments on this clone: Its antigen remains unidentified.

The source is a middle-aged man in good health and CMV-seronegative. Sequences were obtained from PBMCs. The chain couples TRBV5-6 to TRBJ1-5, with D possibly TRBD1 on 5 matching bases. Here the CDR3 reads CASSWGRSNQPQHF. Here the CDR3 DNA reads TGTGCCAGCAGCTGGGGGAGGAGCAATCAGCCCCAGCATTTT.